These T cell receptor beta chains were read from a single sample in a study of shared clonotypes between healthy human individuals. Repertoires were generated with immunoSEQ multiplex PCR, while TCRdb's copy carries only in-frame clones and drops some. This table has 550,000 to 850,000 clones, approximately 77% appearing once. Sequencing input: memory CD4+ T cells sorted from blood. The origin of the receptors is a woman in her twenties or thirties in good health. Both conserved end residues are part of each CDR3. A D gene is named only where the DNA matches it firmly.

j_call d_call v_call cdr3_aa
TRBJ2-2 - TRBV25-1 CASREGAGTGELFF
TRBJ2-3 - TRBV4-1 CASSQPTRGADTQYF
TRBJ1-3 - TRBV7-2 CASSLPYAGRNTIYF
TRBJ2-4 - TRBV20-1 CSARDGHIQYF
TRBJ2-1 - TRBV5-4 CASKPGAGNNEQFF
TRBJ1-1 TRBD1 TRBV15 CATSKLTQRDRLFPIEAFF
TRBJ1-2 - TRBV6-5 CASSYSIGPPGGYTF
TRBJ2-2 TRBD2 TRBV28 CASSLSSGVGRELFF
TRBJ2-1 - TRBV28 CASSSNRQLSSYNEQFF
TRBJ2-7 TRBD1 TRBV11-2 CASSLLSGTGGREQYF
TRBJ1-2 - TRBV28 CASTPPGTQNYGYTF